These 19 T cell receptor beta chains were sequenced from one sample in a study of cytomegalovirus exposure and HLA in healthy donors. TCRdb keeps only in-frame clones here, not all; method: immunoSEQ multiplex PCR. The repertoire consists of 150,000 or so clones, with approximately 90% occurring once and the leading ten covering about 1.5%. The source material was PBMCs. These receptor sequences come from a woman aged 25 to 39 in good health and CMV-seronegative.

V is TRBV6-1 and J is TRBJ1-1, with D possibly matching TRBD1 (6 bases). This CDR3 has 14 residues. The ends were cut back, 6 bases at V and 0 bases at J, with 11 bases in the middle. The V gene's germline CDR1 is MNHNS and CDR2 SASEGT. The CDR3 spells CASRQGPLNTEAFF. The CDR3, as DNA: TGTGCCAGCAGGCAGGGGCCTTTGAACACTGAAGCTTTCTTT.

The V gene is TRBV7-2, the J gene TRBJ2-3; 14 nucleotides line up with TRBD2. Looked up from germline, CDR1 is SGHTA and CDR2 is FQGNSA. The CDR3 is made up of 18 amino acids. With 3 bases clipped from V and 0 bases from J, the junction kept 5 bases outside the gene matches. CDR3 in amino acids: CASSFGTSGGPSTDTQYF. The CDR3 DNA is TGTGCCAGCAGCTTTGGGACTAGCGGGGGTCCTAGCACAGATACGCAGTATTTT.

The chain has TRBV10-1 and TRBJ1-1, with 9 bases fitting TRBD1. The ends lost 5 bases at V and 0 bases at J; junction bases unmatched: 4. The CDR3 has 15 residues. Germline-derived CDR1 and CDR2 are WNHNN and SYGVQD (reference sequence). Here the CDR3 DNA reads TGCGCCAGCAGTCCTGGGACAGGGATGAACACTGAAGCTTTCTTT. Translation gives CASSPGTGMNTEAFF.

The genes are TRBV4-1 and TRBJ1-1, with D possibly matching TRBD1 (6 bases). From germline, CDR1 is MGHRA and CDR2 YSYEKL. The CDR3 loop spans 15 amino acids. The ends were cut back, 5 bases at V and 1 base at J, with 14 bases in the middle. CDR3 amino acids: CASSIQTGENTEAFF. For the CDR3, the DNA is TGCGCCAGCAGCATACAGACAGGAGAGAACACTGAAGCTTTCTTT.

The chain joins TRBV9 to TRBJ1-2; no clear D gene. Per germline, CDR1 SGDLS and CDR2 YYNGEE. The CDR3 spans 14 residues. The ends were cut back, 4 bases at V and 0 bases at J, with 10 bases in the middle. The CDR3 DNA reads TGTGCCAGCAGCTCGACGCGGGCTAACTATGGCTACACCTTC. This codes for CASSSTRANYGYTF.

This clone was seen only once. In DNA form, the CDR3 reads TGCGCCAGCAGCCTGACCCCCGGGACAGGGGTTTCACCCCTCCACTTT. Protein sequence: CASSLTPGTGVSPLHF. The genes are TRBV4-1 and TRBJ1-6, with TRBD1 identical over 10 bases. The J segment lost 9 bases and the V segment lost 4 bases, leaving 9 bases of the junction unmatched. The CDR3 loop spans 16 amino acids. Germline lookup yields CDR1 MGHRA and CDR2 YSYEKL.

The chain uses TRBV5-6 and TRBJ2-3; the D is unclear. This CDR3 comprises 16 residues. Germline V CDR1 and CDR2: SGHDT, YYEEEE. Trimming removed 1 base from V and 2 bases from J, with 14 bases in between. Here the CDR3 DNA reads TGTGCCAGCAGCTTGTCGCTTGACTCATACACAGATACGCAGTATTTT. Amino acid sequence: CASSLSLDSYTDTQYF.

This sequence joins TRBV29-1 and TRBJ2-7, with TRBD1 matching over 8 bases. The J segment lost 0 bases and the V segment lost 7 bases, leaving 8 bases of the junction unmatched. Germline assignment: CDR1 SQVTM and CDR2 ANQGSEA. CDR3 size: 14 residues. CDR3 loop: CSAWAGGLSYEQYF. The CDR3 DNA follows: TGCAGCGCCTGGGCAGGGGGCCTCTCCTACGAGCAGTACTTC.

This clone came up once. This chain joins TRBV18 and TRBJ2-7; 9 nucleotides agree with TRBD1. Trimming removed 3 bases from V and 5 bases from J; junction bases left unmatched: 8. CDR3 length: 15 residues. CDR1 is KGHSH, CDR2 LQKENI, per germline. In DNA, the CDR3 is TGTGCCAGCTCACCTCCGGGACAGGGATTCCACGAGCAGTACTTC. Protein product: CASSPPGQGFHEQYF.

V gene TRBV6-5 combines with J gene TRBJ1-4, with 7 nucleotides matching TRBD1. Germline V gene lookup returns CDR1 MNHEY and CDR2 SVGAGI. V was pared by 6 bases and J by 4 bases, with 8 bases of the junction left unmatched. CDR3 length: 15 amino acids. The CDR3 loop reads CASRRQGQGNEKLFF. CDR3 in DNA: TGTGCCAGCAGGAGACAGGGTCAGGGTAATGAAAAACTGTTTTTT.

The chain employs TRBV7-8 and TRBJ2-7; D possibly corresponds to TRBD2 (6 bases). V was trimmed by 0 bases and J by 3 bases, leaving 9 bases between them. CDR1 is SGHVS and CDR2 is FQNEAQ in the germline V gene. This CDR3 is built from 14 residues. This CDR3 reads CASSLARGNYEQYF. Here the CDR3 DNA reads TGTGCCAGCAGCTTAGCGCGGGGCAACTACGAGCAGTACTTC.

The V gene is TRBV7-9, the J gene TRBJ1-4; D unresolved. Germline V lookup: CDR1 SEHNR, CDR2 FQNEAQ (reference sequence). Trimming removed 5 bases at V and 10 bases at J, with 14 bases between. The CDR3 runs to 13 residues. The CDR3 is CASSGALGGKLFF. CDR3 DNA: TGTGCCAGCAGCGGAGCCCTCGGCGGAAAACTGTTTTTT.

The V and J genes are TRBV2 and TRBJ2-1; possibly TRBD2 for D (5 bases). CDR1 is SNHLY and CDR2 is FYNNEI in the germline V gene. CDR3 size: 16 residues. Trimming left V 3 bases short and J 1 base short, with 13 bases between. In DNA, the CDR3 is TGTGCCAGCAGTGATTTGGCGGGTGGGTCCTACAATGAGCAGTTCTTC. This sequence encodes CASSDLAGGSYNEQFF.

The gene calls are TRBV6-6 and TRBJ1-6; 8 nucleotides agree with TRBD1. This CDR3 spans 14 amino acids. CDR1 and CDR2 from the germline V gene are MNHNY and SVGAGI (reference sequence). The trim removed 2 bases at V and 7 bases at J, leaving 1 base unmatched. The CDR3 coding sequence is TGTGCCAGCAGTTACCAGGGGGCCAATTCACCCCTCCACTTT. Translated, it gives CASSYQGANSPLHF.

The genes are TRBV10-3 and TRBJ2-3; 8 nucleotides agree with TRBD2. Trimming cost V 4 bases and J 5 bases; bases outside gene matches: 11. CDR1 ENHRY and CDR2 SYGVKD come from the germline V gene. This CDR3 spans 16 amino acids. In DNA, the CDR3 is TGTGCCATCAGTGGGGGGGGTAGCGGGGTCATAGATACGCAGTATTTT. It codes for CAISGGGSGVIDTQYF.

J is TRBJ1-2 and V is TRBV6-6; no definite D call. Trimming removed 5 bases at V and 3 bases at J, with 13 bases between. The germline V gene has CDR1 MNHNY and CDR2 SVGAGI (reference sequence). CDR3 size: 14 residues. CDR3 nucleotides: TGTGCCAGCAGTCTGTCGGTGGTGGACTATGGCTACACCTTC. Translation gives CASSLSVVDYGYTF.

The chain is built from TRBV11-2 and TRBJ1-4; D possibly corresponds to TRBD1 (6 bases). CDR1 and CDR2 from the germline V gene are SGHAT and FQNNGV. The V end lost 1 base, the J end lost 8 bases, and 8 bases lay between the germline ends. The CDR3 extends over 13 amino acids. CDR3 residues: CASSLGQAEKLFF. CDR3 nucleotide sequence: TGTGCCAGCAGCTTAGGACAGGCGGAAAAACTGTTTTTT.

This clone was observed a few times. This rearrangement joins TRBV19 to TRBJ2-1; perhaps TRBD1 as D (6 bases). This CDR3 has 16 amino acids. Trimming removed 3 bases from V and 0 bases from J, with 12 bases in between. Per the germline V gene, CDR1 is LNHDA and CDR2 is SQIVND (reference sequence). The CDR3: CASSINQDSSYNEQFF. DNA for the CDR3: TGTGCCAGTAGTATTAATCAGGACAGCTCCTACAATGAGCAGTTCTTC. Together with reference TRBV19 and TRBJ2-1, the CDR3 gives the full variable domain: DGGITQSPKYLFRKEGQNVTLSCEQNLNHDAMYWYRQDPGQGLRLIYYSQIVNDFQKGDIAEGYSVSREKKESFPLTVTSAQKNPTAFYLCASSINQDSSYNEQFFGPGTRLTVL.

The chain is built from TRBV5-6 and TRBJ1-2, with TRBD1 matching 7 bases. The CDR3 sequence is 16 residues long. V dropped 4 bases and J dropped 3; count of bases not matched to a gene: 12. Germline CDR1 SGHDT, CDR2 YYEEEE. The CDR3 protein is CASSPSRGGWYYGYTF. In DNA, the CDR3 is TGTGCCAGCAGCCCCTCCAGAGGGGGCTGGTACTATGGCTACACCTTC. The variable domain in full, completed from reference TRBV5-6 and TRBJ1-2, reads DAGVTQSPTHLIKTRGQQVTLRCSPKSGHDTVSWYQQALGQGPQFIFQYYEEEERQRGNFPDRFSGHQFPNYSSELNVNALLLGDSALYLCASSPSRGGWYYGYTFGSGTRLTVV.